Listed below are T cell receptor beta chains from one sample, sequenced in a study of blood T cell repertoires in COVID-19. Assay used: immunoSEQ multiplex PCR; TCRdb lists only in-frame clones, some missing. The table has some 190,000 clones, 65% to 85% seen once; the top ten hold under 4%. The specimen sequenced was PBMCs or T cells enriched from blood (not recorded which). Every receptor here comes from a woman aged 30 to 39 who had recovered from COVID-19. CDR3s include the opening cysteine and the closing phenylalanine or tryptophan. Each record gives: J gene, D gene, clone size, V gene, CDR3 DNA, CDR3 protein. A D gene is named only where the DNA matches it firmly. A clone size is listed for some rows: how often the clone was seen (once, few, many), or a class if it is expanded.

>TRBJ1-4|NA|NA|TRBV25-1
TGTGCCAGCAGTGAATCGGGGGGCGTTGGCGGTCGACTGTTTTTT
CASSESGGVGGRLFF
>TRBJ2-1|TRBD2|NA|TRBV5-1
TGCGCCAGCAGCCGCGGGAGCTCCTACAATGAGCAGTTCTTC
CASSRGSSYNEQFF
>TRBJ1-1|NA|NA|TRBV28
TGTGCCAGCAGCCTTATGAGGAACACTGAAGCTTTCTTT
CASSLMRNTEAFF
>TRBJ2-5|TRBD1|NA|TRBV5-4
TGTGCCAGCAGCCCGGGGGACAGGGGGTACCAAGAGACCCAGTACTTC
CASSPGDRGYQETQYF
>TRBJ1-6|TRBD1|NA|TRBV9
TGTGCCAGCAGCGCGCCGGGACAGGGAAATTCACCCCTCCACTTT
CASSAPGQGNSPLHF
>TRBJ2-3|TRBD2|NA|TRBV5-1
TGCGCCAGCAGCGGCCTACTTAGCGGGGGGGCCAAGGACACGCAGTATTTT
CASSGLLSGGAKDTQYF
>TRBJ2-7|NA|NA|TRBV12-3/TRBV12-4
TGTGCCAGCAGTCCCCGCTACGAGCAGTACTTC
CASSPRYEQYF
>TRBJ2-1|TRBD2|once|TRBV5-1
TGCGCCAGCAGCCAACCGGGACTAGCGGGGGGCCGGAGCTCCTACAATGAGCAGTTCTTC
CASSQPGLAGGRSSYNEQFF
>TRBJ1-5|NA|NA|TRBV5-8
TGTGCCAGCAGCCGCGGGAGGGGACCCGCGAATCAGCCCCAGCATTTT
CASSRGRGPANQPQHF
>TRBJ2-7|NA|once|TRBV7-3
TGTGCCAGCAGCTTATTCTCAGGGGACGAGCAGTACTTC
CASSLFSGDEQYF
>TRBJ2-1|NA|once|TRBV27
TGTGCCAGCAGTTTAGGTCTAGGTCCCTCCTACAATGAGCAGTTCTTC
CASSLGLGPSYNEQFF
>TRBJ1-6|TRBD1|NA|TRBV3-1/TRBV3-2
TGTGCCAGCAGCCAAGTAGGGGGCGCATCACCCCTCCACTTT
CASSQVGGASPLHF
>TRBJ1-2|TRBD1|NA|TRBV2
TGTGCCAGCTCCTCCTCCGCCGCCTCCGGGACAGGGGGTTTCTATGGCTACACCTTC
CASSSSAASGTGGFYGYTF
>TRBJ1-5|NA|medium-sized|TRBV28
TGTGCCAGCAGTCCCCGTTCAAAGTCTGGGGGCGGCAATCAGCCCCAGCATTTT
CASSPRSKSGGGNQPQHF
>TRBJ2-7|NA|NA|TRBV27
TGTGCCAGCAGTTTATCCGGGACTGACCCCTACGAGCAGTACTTC
CASSLSGTDPYEQYF
>TRBJ1-2|NA|NA|TRBV19
TGTGCCAGTAGTTCTCCTCCCGAGGCTAACTATGGCTACACCTTC
CASSSPPEANYGYTF
>TRBJ2-2|TRBD1|NA|TRBV24-1
TGTGCCACCAGTGCCCTGATGGAAGGGACAGGGGTATCCGGGGAGCTGTTTTTT
CATSALMEGTGVSGELFF
>TRBJ2-1|TRBD2|NA|TRBV7-3
TGTGCCAGCAGCTTAGGCAACGCGGGACTAGCGGGAACCGAGCAGTTCTTC
CASSLGNAGLAGTEQFF
>TRBJ1-3|NA|NA|TRBV9
TGTGCCAGCAGTATAGGGGCTTCTGGAAACACCATATATTTT
CASSIGASGNTIYF
>TRBJ2-3|NA|NA|TRBV9
TGTGCCAGCAGCCCCCGGACAGTGAGCACAGATACGCAGTATTTT
CASSPRTVSTDTQYF
>TRBJ2-1|TRBD2|NA|TRBV2
TGTGCCAGCAGTGAAGTGCTAGCGGGAGGTGAGCAGTTCTTC
CASSEVLAGGEQFF
>TRBJ2-1|TRBD1|NA|TRBV18
TGTGCCAGCTCACCAAAAGATCGGACAGGGATTTACAATGAGCAGTTCTTC
CASSPKDRTGIYNEQFF
>TRBJ2-2|TRBD2|NA|TRBV5-1
TGCGCCAGCAGCTTGAGAGCGGGGGGAGTCACCGGGGAGCTGTTTTTT
CASSLRAGGVTGELFF
>TRBJ2-7|TRBD2|few|TRBV6-2/TRBV6-3
TGTGCCAGCAGTTACTCGGCTAGCGGGAGGATTACAGAGCAGTACTTC
CASSYSASGRITEQYF
>TRBJ1-2|NA|NA|TRBV27
TGTGCCACGCGGCAGGGACGGGGGAACTATGGCTACACCTTC
CATRQGRGNYGYTF
>TRBJ2-5|NA|NA|TRBV11-2
TGTGCCAGCAGCTTAAGTCGGTCGGGCAGGGGAGAGACCCAGTACTTC
CASSLSRSGRGETQYF
>TRBJ2-4|NA|NA|TRBV6-4
TGTGCCAGCAGTGTGAGGGAGTTAGCCAAAAACATTCAGTACTTC
CASSVRELAKNIQYF
>TRBJ2-2|TRBD2|NA|TRBV10-1
TGCGCCAGCAGTCAGACTAGCGGGGCCGCTGGGGAGCTGTTTTTT
CASSQTSGAAGELFF
>TRBJ2-7|TRBD2|few|TRBV4-2
TGTGCCAGCAGCCTCGGGACTAGCGGGGCTGGAGCCTACGAGCAGTACTTC
CASSLGTSGAGAYEQYF
>TRBJ2-3|NA|NA|TRBV7-6
TGTGCCAGCAGCTTAAGCGGCGGCTGGAGCCCTCACACAGATACGCAGTATTTT
CASSLSGGWSPHTDTQYF
>TRBJ2-3|TRBD2|NA|TRBV28
TGTGCCAGCAGTCGTACTAGCGGGAGGGACGCTAGCACAGATACGCAGTATTTT
CASSRTSGRDASTDTQYF
>TRBJ2-5|NA|NA|TRBV5-1
TGCGCCAGCAGCGTGTACCGGGACAAAACCCAAGAGACCCAGTACTTC
CASSVYRDKTQETQYF
>TRBJ2-1|NA|few|TRBV11-2
TGTGCCAGCAGCCGACAGTCCTCCTACAATGAGCAGTTCTTC
CASSRQSSYNEQFF
>TRBJ1-5|NA|NA|TRBV3-1/TRBV3-2
TGTGCCAGCAGCCAAGAAGGGGGAAGCAATCAGCCCCAGCATTTT
CASSQEGGSNQPQHF
>TRBJ1-2|NA|few|TRBV7-2
TGTGCCAGCAGCTTATCGTCCGACATGGGCTATGGCTACACCTTC
CASSLSSDMGYGYTF
>TRBJ2-1|TRBD1|NA|TRBV27
TGTGCCAGCAGTCCCGCCCGGACAGGAATCTCCTACAATGAGCAGTTCTTC
CASSPARTGISYNEQFF
>TRBJ2-7|NA|NA|TRBV30
TGTGCCTGGAGTAAGGGGTCCTACGAGCAGTACTTC
CAWSKGSYEQYF
>TRBJ1-4|NA|NA|TRBV27
TGTGCCAGCAGTTTAAAAGGCAGGGTGGGTGAAAAACTGTTTTTT
CASSLKGRVGEKLFF
>TRBJ2-5|NA|NA|TRBV5-1
TGCGCCAGCAGCTTGGGGTCGGGGGACTTCCAAGAGACCCAGTACTTC
CASSLGSGDFQETQYF
>TRBJ1-4|NA|NA|TRBV7-2
TGTGCCAGCAGCTTCCGTCCCCCAAGAGATGAAAAACTGTTTTTT
CASSFRPPRDEKLFF
>TRBJ1-2|NA|once|TRBV30
TGTGCCTGGAGTGGTCGGGTGGACTATGGCTACACCTTC
CAWSGRVDYGYTF
>TRBJ2-1|TRBD1|NA|TRBV5-6
TGTGCCAGCAGCTTGGGACAGGGTTTTGGTGAGCAGTTCTTC
CASSLGQGFGEQFF
>TRBJ2-1|TRBD1|NA|TRBV5-6
TGTGCCAGCAGCCTCCGGGACAGCGACTACAATGAGCAGTTCTTC
CASSLRDSDYNEQFF
>TRBJ2-1|TRBD2|NA|TRBV24-1
TGTGCCACCAGTGAGCCGACTAGCGGGGGGTACAATGAGCAGTTCTTC
CATSEPTSGGYNEQFF
>TRBJ2-3|NA|NA|TRBV28
TGTGCCAGCAGTTTATCCGGGGGACTTACCCAAGCAGATACGCAGTATTTT
CASSLSGGLTQADTQYF
>TRBJ1-1|NA|NA|TRBV10-3
TGTGCCATCAGTGGGAGCTTGAACACTGAAGCTTTCTTT
CAISGSLNTEAFF
>TRBJ1-5|NA|NA|TRBV18
TGTGCCAGCTCACCTGGGGGGGGCAATCAGCCCCAGCATTTT
CASSPGGGNQPQHF
>TRBJ2-1|TRBD2|many|TRBV6-5
TGTGCCAGCAGGATGACTAGCGGAAAGTACAATGAGCAGTTCTTC
CASRMTSGKYNEQFF
>TRBJ2-7|TRBD2|NA|TRBV19
TGTGCCAGTAGTGGCGGGACTAGTCAACTCTACGAGCAGTACTTC
CASSGGTSQLYEQYF
>TRBJ2-7|NA|NA|TRBV21-1
TGTGCCAGCAGCAAGATTGGACAGGAGTCCTACGAGCAGTACTTC
CASSKIGQESYEQYF
>TRBJ2-1|NA|few|TRBV29-1
TGCAGCGTCGCGGCGTCTTTGGTCGGTGAGCAGTTCTTC
CSVAASLVGEQFF
>TRBJ2-1|TRBD2|NA|TRBV4-1
TGCGCCAGCAGCCAAGATCCACTAGCGGACTACAATGAGCAGTTCTTC
CASSQDPLADYNEQFF
>TRBJ2-4|NA|NA|TRBV7-2
TGTGCCAGCAGCTTACGGGTTATTCAGTACTTC
CASSLRVIQYF
>TRBJ2-1|TRBD2|NA|TRBV7-3
TGTGCCAGCAGCTTGGGGGTAGCGGGATACAATGAGCAGTTCTTC
CASSLGVAGYNEQFF